The 30 T cell receptor beta chains listed next were all sequenced from one sample in a study of blood T cell repertoires in COVID-19. The repertoire was sequenced with immunoSEQ multiplex PCR; TCRdb's copy has only in-frame clones and lacks some. The sample records some 53,000 clones, 90% being singletons. Sequencing input: peripheral blood. Receptors were obtained from a human donor in a cohort sampled during active COVID-19.

This chain's CDR3 is CASSEWTGGFQPQHF. As DNA, the CDR3 is TGTGCCAGCAGTGAGTGGACAGGGGGCTTTCAGCCCCAGCATTTT. This rearrangement joins TRBV2 to TRBJ1-5; 11 bases agree with TRBD1. Germline V gene lookup returns CDR1 SNHLY and CDR2 FYNNEI. The J segment lost 6 bases and the V segment lost 3 bases, leaving 4 bases of the junction unmatched. This CDR3 has 15 residues.

The V gene is TRBV19, the J gene TRBJ2-1, with D possibly matching TRBD1 (5 bases). CDR3 length: 13 residues. V was pared by 4 bases and J by 7 bases, with 11 bases between. The germline gives CDR1 LNHDA, CDR2 SQIVND (reference sequence). The CDR3 bases are TGTGCCAGTAGTAAGGGGTTGGTAAATGAGCAGTTCTTC. It translates to CASSKGLVNEQFF.

The CDR3 protein is CASSSIRGSLNTEAFF. CDR3 DNA: TGTGCCAGTAGTAGTATCAGGGGGTCGTTGAACACTGAAGCTTTCTTT. This rearrangement joins TRBV19 to TRBJ1-1; TRBD1 aligns across 7 bases. Germline trimming cut 4 bases from V and 0 bases from J; bases unmatched to any gene: 8. CDR1 LNHDA and CDR2 SQIVND come from the germline V gene (reference sequence). The length of the CDR3 is 16 residues.

This chain uses TRBV7-9 with TRBJ2-2; maybe TRBD2 (6 bases). CDR3 length: 14 amino acids. Trimming cost V 4 bases and J 7 bases, with 13 bases left between them. CDR1 is SEHNR and CDR2 is FQNEAQ in the germline V gene (reference sequence). CDR3 sequence (DNA): TGTGCCAGCAGCTCTTTGAGGGAGGTCGGGGAGCTGTTTTTT. Translated, it gives CASSSLREVGELFF.

The V and J genes are TRBV5-4 and TRBJ2-7; the D is unclear. V shed 4 bases and J shed 7 bases, with 15 bases lying between them. The CDR3 covers 13 residues. Germline loops: CDR1 SGHNT, CDR2 YYREEE (reference sequence). This chain's CDR3 is CASSQTTAGEQYF. In nucleotides, the CDR3 is TGTGCCAGCAGCCAAACGACCGCCGGGGAGCAGTACTTC.

The chain links TRBV2 to TRBJ2-1; the D gene is possibly TRBD2 (5 bases). Trimming removed 7 bases from V and 10 bases from J, with 11 bases in between. The CDR3 totals 11 residues. Per the germline V gene, CDR1 is SNHLY and CDR2 is FYNNEI. CDR3 nucleotides: TGTGCCAGCACGCCGGGATTCGAGCAGTTCTTC. Its protein is CASTPGFEQFF. The variable domain in full, completed from reference TRBV2 and TRBJ2-1, reads EPEVTQTPSHQVTQMGQEVILRCVPISNHLYFYWYRQILGQKVEFLVSFYNNEISEKSEIFDDQFSVERPDGSNFTLKIRSTKLEDSAMYFCASTPGFEQFFGPGTRLTVL.

This clone was seen once. The chain uses TRBV10-1 and TRBJ2-2; 7 bases fit TRBD1. The CDR3 is 13 residues long. The V gene's germline CDR1 is WNHNN and CDR2 SYGVQD (reference sequence). The junction had 6 bases not matched to a gene; V was cut back by 10 bases and J by 4 bases. For the CDR3, the DNA is TGCGCCACCACCGACAGGGCCACCGGGGAGCTGTTTTTT. This translates into CATTDRATGELFF.

V usage is TRBV3-1 (or the pseudogene TRBV3-2) and J usage is TRBJ2-3; D gene uncertain. V gave up 5 bases and J gave up 5 bases, with 8 bases separating them. The CDR3 runs 12 residues. CDR1 LGHDT and CDR2 YNNKEL come from the germline V gene (reference sequence). DNA of the CDR3: TGTGCCAGCAGCTCCTCGGGAGATACGCAGTATTTT. It yields the protein CASSSSGDTQYF.

The chain joins TRBV27 to TRBJ2-1; D gene ambiguous. Deletions cut 7 bases from V and 8 bases from J, with 12 bases between. This CDR3 is built from 12 residues. Germline CDR1 MNHEY, CDR2 SMNVEV (reference sequence). DNA for the CDR3: TGTGCCAGCACCTCGCACCCAGATGAGCAGTTCTTC. Amino acids: CASTSHPDEQFF.

This chain uses TRBV30 with TRBJ2-7; TRBD1 matches at 7 bases. J was trimmed by 6 bases and V by 2 bases; bases with no gene match: 4. Germline CDR1 is GTSNPN and CDR2 is SVGIG (reference sequence). The CDR3 is made up of 12 amino acids. The CDR3 is CAWSRTGTEQYF. CDR3 nucleotides: TGTGCCTGGAGTCGGACAGGCACCGAGCAGTACTTC.

The chain links TRBV7-9 to TRBJ2-7; 10 bases map to TRBD2. The CDR3 is made up of 17 amino acids. V trimming: 5 bases; J trimming: 6 bases; junction bases outside the gene matches: 16. Germline values: CDR1 SEHNR, CDR2 FQNEAQ (reference sequence). As DNA, the CDR3 is TGTGCCAGCAGCCGGACACCCTTAGCTAGCGGGAGCTCCGAGCAGTACTTC. Protein sequence: CASSRTPLASGSSEQYF.

The chain joins TRBV9 to TRBJ2-1, with 7 positions matching TRBD1. The CDR3 loop spans 14 amino acids. V shed 1 base, J shed 10 bases, and the junction held 8 bases outside the gene matches. Germline lookup yields CDR1 SGDLS and CDR2 YYNGEE. The CDR3 region is CASSVLDRAQEQFF. The CDR3 region has the DNA TGTGCCAGCAGCGTACTAGACAGGGCCCAGGAGCAGTTCTTC.

The genes are TRBV5-1 and TRBJ2-7; the D is unclear. This CDR3 region has 13 residues. The germline gives CDR1 SGHRS, CDR2 YFSETQ. V lost 6 bases, J lost 0 bases, and 10 bases lay in between. In nucleotides, the CDR3 is TGCGCCAGCACCCTCGGTCCCTCCTACGAGCAGTACTTC. The encoded protein is CASTLGPSYEQYF.

V and J are TRBV29-1 and TRBJ2-3; 7 bases are shared with TRBD1. Looked up from germline, CDR1 is SQVTM and CDR2 is ANQGSEA. The CDR3 runs to 14 residues. V lost 4 bases, J lost 5 bases, and 9 bases stayed unmatched. The CDR3 bases are TGCAGCGTTGGTAGAGGGGGCGTTTTAGATACGCAGTATTTT. Translating it yields CSVGRGGVLDTQYF.

The chain employs TRBV11-2 and TRBJ2-3, with D tentatively TRBD1 (6 bases). V lost 4 bases, J lost 3 bases, and 14 bases lay in between. Germline CDR1 is SGHAT and CDR2 is FQNNGV. This CDR3 has 15 amino acids. Here the CDR3 DNA reads TGTGCCAGCAGCTCCGGCACTAGGGGGACAGATACGCAGTATTTT. This translates into CASSSGTRGTDTQYF.

The V gene is TRBV5-1, the J gene TRBJ2-3; TRBD1 aligns across 10 bases. The CDR3 runs 14 residues. V was clipped by 2 bases and J by 4 bases; unmatched bases: 1. Per germline, CDR1 SGHRS and CDR2 YFSETQ. CDR3 in amino acids: CASSLGQGADTQYF. In DNA, the CDR3 is TGCGCCAGCAGCTTAGGACAGGGGGCAGATACGCAGTATTTT.

V gene TRBV6-5 combines with J gene TRBJ2-1, with TRBD2 matching over 11 bases. CDR3 length equals 15 residues. Germline CDR1 is MNHEY and CDR2 is SVGAGI. The V segment lost 6 bases and the J segment 7 bases; nucleotides outside the gene matches: 8. The CDR3, as DNA: TGTGCCAGCAGCCCGCCGGGACTAGCGGTGAATGAGCAGTTCTTC. As protein: CASSPPGLAVNEQFF.

This chain joins TRBV19 and TRBJ2-2; possibly TRBD1 for D (6 bases). Germline CDR1 LNHDA, CDR2 SQIVND (reference sequence). This CDR3 has 15 amino acids. Deletions cut 4 bases from V and 1 base from J, with 10 bases between. In nucleotides, the CDR3 is TGTGCCAGTAGTAGGGGACACTTGAACACCGGGGAGCTGTTTTTT. It is translated as CASSRGHLNTGELFF.

V gene TRBV9 combines with J gene TRBJ1-3; D is ambiguous. The V gene lost 0 bases and the J gene lost 3 bases, with 7 bases spanning the gap. CDR3 length: 14 residues. Germline loops: CDR1 SGDLS, CDR2 YYNGEE. The CDR3, as DNA: TGTGCCAGCAGCGTAGGAGGCGATGGAAACACCATATATTTT. This encodes CASSVGGDGNTIYF. The full variable domain, completed using reference TRBV9 and TRBJ1-3, is DSGVTQTPKHLITATGQRVTLRCSPRSGDLSVYWYQQSLDQGLQFLIQYYNGEERAKGNILERFSAQQFPDLHSELNLSSLELGDSALYFCASSVGGDGNTIYFGEGSWLTVV.

The chain combines TRBV13 with TRBJ2-2, with 14 bases matching TRBD2. Per germline, CDR1 PRHDT and CDR2 FYEKMQ (reference sequence). The CDR3 covers 18 residues. The junction had 11 bases not matched to a gene; V was cut back by 5 bases and J by 6 bases. The CDR3: CASSPLGTSGSLAGELFF. The CDR3, as DNA: TGTGCCAGCAGCCCGCTAGGGACTAGCGGGAGTTTGGCCGGGGAGCTGTTTTTT.

This clone was counted a single time. The chain is built from TRBV15 and TRBJ2-2; 10 positions agree with TRBD2. Germline CDR1 reads LNHNV; CDR2 reads YYDKDF (reference sequence). The CDR3 sequence is 16 residues long. Trimming at V came to 0 bases and at J to 6 bases, leaving 4 bases not matched to a gene. In DNA, the CDR3 is TGTGCCACCAGCAGAGATTCAAGCGGGAGGGCCGGGGAGCTGTTTTTT. Protein sequence: CATSRDSSGRAGELFF.

By sample fraction, this clone is medium-sized. This chain uses TRBV6-9 with TRBJ2-3, with D unresolved. V was clipped by 10 bases and J by 6 bases, with 14 bases between them. Per germline, CDR1 MNHGY and CDR2 SVAAGI. This CDR3 is 12 amino acids long. The chain's CDR3 is CAKHARPDTQYF. The CDR3 nucleotides are TGTGCCAAACACGCACGCCCGGATACGCAGTATTTT.

The chain is built from TRBV2 and TRBJ1-4, with 9 bases fitting TRBD1. Unmatched junction bases numbered 6, after V lost 6 bases and J lost 7 bases. This CDR3 has 14 amino acids. CDR1 is SNHLY, CDR2 FYNNEI, per germline. CDR3 DNA sequence: TGTGCCAGCAGCACCGGGACAGGGAGTGAAAAACTGTTTTTT. The encoded protein is CASSTGTGSEKLFF.

The V and J genes are TRBV2 and TRBJ2-5, with 11 bases lining up with TRBD2. V gave up 6 bases and J gave up 5 bases; unmatched junction bases: 11. Germline lookup yields CDR1 SNHLY and CDR2 FYNNEI. The CDR3 extends over 16 amino acids. CDR3 protein: CASRRLAGLLGETQYF. The CDR3 coding sequence is TGTGCCAGCAGGAGACTAGCGGGGCTTCTCGGGGAGACCCAGTACTTC.

The chain couples TRBV11-2 to TRBJ2-6, with a possible D match to TRBD1 (6 bases). The CDR3 contains 16 residues. V was clipped by 3 bases and J by 3 bases, with 12 bases between them. CDR1 and CDR2 (germline): SGHAT, FQNNGV. CDR3 DNA sequence: TGTGCCAGCAGCTTGTTGAGGGGGAGTGGGGCCAACGTCCTGACTTTC. Translating it yields CASSLLRGSGANVLTF.

V is TRBV5-1 and J is TRBJ2-1, with D perhaps TRBD1 (5 bases). CDR1 SGHRS and CDR2 YFSETQ come from the germline V gene. The V end was cut by 3 bases, the J end by 7 bases, with 8 bases between. This CDR3 has 12 amino acids. The CDR3 DNA sequence: TGCGCCAGCAGCTCCCAGGGAAATGAGCAGTTCTTC. Protein product: CASSSQGNEQFF. The variable domain in full, with the rest retrieved from reference TRBV5-1 and TRBJ2-1, is KAGVTQTPRYLIKTRGQQVTLSCSPISGHRSVSWYQQTPGQGLQFLFEYFSETQRNKGNFPGRFSGRQFSNSRSEMNVSTLELGDSALYLCASSSQGNEQFFGPGTRLTVL.

The chain employs TRBV7-9 and TRBJ1-4; unclear D gene. V was shortened by 1 base and J by 11 bases, with 11 bases between the two germline ends. This CDR3 comprises 13 residues. Germline CDR1 is SEHNR and CDR2 is FQNEAQ (reference sequence). CDR3 sequence: CASSLDRLGKLFF. CDR3 sequence (DNA): TGTGCCAGCAGCTTAGACCGGCTAGGCAAACTGTTTTTT.

The chain links TRBV15 to TRBJ1-2; no clear D. The CDR3 has 12 amino acids. Trimming removed 4 bases at V and 2 bases at J, with 5 bases between. Germline V lookup: CDR1 LNHNV, CDR2 YYDKDF (reference sequence). The CDR3 reads CATSNRNYGYTF. In DNA form, the CDR3 reads TGTGCCACCAGCAACAGAAACTATGGCTACACCTTC.

The chain combines TRBV9 with TRBJ2-1, with D uncertain. Trimming pared 0 bases from V and 0 bases from J, leaving 7 bases between. The CDR3 sequence is 15 residues long. CDR1 and CDR2 from the germline V gene are SGDLS and YYNGEE. The CDR3 DNA is TGTGCCAGCAGCGTAGCTCCAGGCTCCTACAATGAGCAGTTCTTC. It is translated as CASSVAPGSYNEQFF.

J is TRBJ2-7 and V is TRBV5-1; possible D gene TRBD1, 5 bases. The germline CDR1 and CDR2 sequences are SGHRS and YFSETQ. Trimming cost V 4 bases and J 0 bases, with 11 bases left between them. The CDR3 contains 14 residues. CDR3 region: CASSAGHNSYEQYF. The CDR3 DNA reads as TGCGCCAGCAGCGCAGGACACAACTCCTACGAGCAGTACTTC. The variable domain in full, completed from reference TRBV5-1 and TRBJ2-7, reads KAGVTQTPRYLIKTRGQQVTLSCSPISGHRSVSWYQQTPGQGLQFLFEYFSETQRNKGNFPGRFSGRQFSNSRSEMNVSTLELGDSALYLCASSAGHNSYEQYFGPGTRLTVT.